The 21 T cell receptor beta chains presented below share a single source sample, sequenced in a study of T cells after yellow fever vaccination. TCRdb reprocessed the 5' RACE reads with MiXCR, giving one entry per CDR3 protein. The table has about 340,000 distinct CDR3 sequences, approximately 9% seen once. Sequenced material: PBMCs, taken on the day of the first yellow fever vaccination. These receptors were taken from a man aged 18 to 35 who received the YFV17D yellow fever vaccine.

The table lists this clonotype with a few counts. CDR3: CASSITGTGTDTQYF. The CDR3 DNA sequence: TGTGCCAGCAGTATCACCGGGACTGGGACAGATACGCAGTATTTT. The rearrangement links TRBV27 to TRBJ2-3; the D gene is possibly TRBD2 (6 bases). Trimming cost V 5 bases and J 3 bases, with 15 bases left between them. Germline V gene lookup returns CDR1 MNHEY and CDR2 SMNVEV (reference sequence). This CDR3 is 15 amino acids long.

The chain recombines TRBV12-3 or TRBV12-4 with TRBJ1-5; D unclear. Between the trimmed V and J ends, which lost 6 bases and 6 bases, there was a span of 9 bases. This CDR3 contains 12 residues. CDR3 loop: CASSLTGQPQHF. The CDR3 DNA reads as TGTGCCAGCAGCTTAACGGGTCAGCCCCAGCATTTT.

The chain has TRBV4-1 and TRBJ2-1, with D possibly being TRBD1 or TRBD2 (5 bases each). The ends were cut back, 0 bases at V and 13 bases at J, with 13 bases in the middle. The CDR3 length is 13 residues. Germline CDR1 and CDR2: MGHRA and YSYEKL. The CDR3 protein is CASSQDPGAYQFF. DNA for the CDR3: TGCGCCAGCAGCCAAGATCCCGGGGCCTACCAGTTCTTC.

This clonotype came up many times. V and J are TRBV6-5 and TRBJ1-6, with D possibly being TRBD1 (5 bases). Trimming removed 0 bases at V and 5 bases at J, with 5 bases between. CDR1 and CDR2 (germline): MNHEY, SVGAGI. This CDR3 contains 14 residues. CDR3 nucleotide sequence: TGTGCCAGCAGTTACTCAGGGGATAATTCACCCCTCCACTTT. Translation: CASSYSGDNSPLHF.

The sample holds a few counts of this clonotype. The V call is TRBV7-2, the J call TRBJ1-3; D remains ambiguous. This CDR3 is built from 15 residues. V shed 5 bases and J shed 1 base, with 12 bases lying between them. Germline CDR1 is SGHTA and CDR2 is FQGNSA. The CDR3 spells CASSLLNWSGNTIYF. As DNA, the CDR3 is TGTGCCAGCAGCCTCTTAAATTGGTCTGGAAACACCATATATTTT. The entire variable domain, with the rest obtained from reference TRBV7-2 and TRBJ1-3, is as follows: GAGVSQSPSNKVTEKGKDVELRCDPISGHTALYWYRQSLGQGLEFLIYFQGNSAPDKSGLPSDRFSAERTGGSVSTLTIQRTQQEDSAVYLCASSLLNWSGNTIYFGEGSWLTVV.

V gene TRBV25-1 combines with J gene TRBJ1-4; TRBD1 agrees at 9 bases. The ends lost 6 bases at V and 14 bases at J; junction bases unmatched: 10. CDR3 length: 13 residues. Germline lookup yields CDR1 MGHDK and CDR2 SYGVNS. In DNA form, the CDR3 reads TGTGCCAGCAGCGCCGGACAGGGGAGGTGGCTGTTTTTT. Residues: CASSAGQGRWLFF. The full variable domain, its missing parts supplied by reference TRBV25-1 and TRBJ1-4, is EADIYQTPRYLVIGTGKKITLECSQTMGHDKMYWYQQDPGMELHLIHYSYGVNSTEKGDLSSESTVSRIRTEHFPLTLESARPSHTSQYLCASSAGQGRWLFFGSGTQLSVL.

This clonotype turned up a few times. The J gene is TRBJ2-5, the V gene TRBV7-6; 7 positions match TRBD2. The CDR3 is 16 amino acids. Trimming cost V 1 base and J 2 bases; bases outside gene matches: 7. Germline lookup yields CDR1 SGHVS and CDR2 FNYEAQ. CDR3 DNA: TGTGCCAGCAGCTTAGATCCAGCGGGGTTTCAAGAGACCCAGTACTTC. It specifies CASSLDPAGFQETQYF.

The table lists this clonotype with many counts. This chain joins TRBV12-3 or TRBV12-4 and TRBJ2-2, with D unresolved. This CDR3 has 13 amino acids. V was trimmed by 3 bases and J by 4 bases, leaving 6 bases between them. The CDR3 coding sequence is TGTGCCAGCAGTTTGTTTCGCACCGGGGAGCTGTTTTTT. This encodes CASSLFRTGELFF.

This clonotype was detected only a few times. The V call is TRBV9, the J call TRBJ2-7, with D perhaps given as TRBD1 or TRBD2 (6 bases each). Germline CDR1 reads SGDLS; CDR2 reads YYNGEE. Trimming removed 3 bases from V and 7 bases from J, with 26 bases in between. CDR3 length equals 17 residues. CDR3 in DNA: TGTGCCAGCAGCGGATCCCCGGGGGACATTGCCTCTTATGAGCAGTACGTC. Translating it yields CASSGSPGDIASYEQYV.

This clonotype was detected many times. The chain couples TRBV4-3 to TRBJ2-3, with D perhaps matching TRBD1 or TRBD2 (5 bases each). The CDR3 consists of 15 residues. Per germline, CDR1 LGHNA and CDR2 YSLEER. Trimming removed 3 bases at V and 1 base at J, with 11 bases between. For the CDR3, the DNA is TGCGCCAGCAGCCAGGGGACCAAACGCACAGATACGCAGTATTTT. It codes for CASSQGTKRTDTQYF.

Only a few counts were recorded for this clonotype. The V and J genes are TRBV20-1 and TRBJ1-3; 8 bases line up with TRBD1. The V segment lost 3 bases and the J segment 3 bases; nucleotides outside the gene matches: 4. This CDR3 has 14 amino acids. Per germline, CDR1 DFQATT and CDR2 SNEGSKA (reference sequence). The DNA for the CDR3 is TGCAGTGCTAGGGACAGGGAGTATGGAAACACCATATATTTT. Translated, it gives CSARDREYGNTIYF.

This clonotype occurred many times. V and J are TRBV19 and TRBJ1-5; D gene ambiguous. Germline assignment: CDR1 LNHDA and CDR2 SQIVND (reference sequence). Trimming left V 4 bases short and J 6 bases short, with 10 bases between. The length of the CDR3 is 13 residues. The CDR3: CASSKTVSQPQHF. In nucleotides, the CDR3 is TGTGCCAGTAGTAAAACAGTGTCTCAGCCCCAGCATTTT.

CDR3 in amino acids: CASSPGTSGGKQYV. The CDR3 nucleotides read TGTGCCAGCTCACCTGGGACTAGCGGAGGGAAGCAGTACGTC. The chain links TRBV18 to TRBJ2-7, with 11 bases identical to TRBD2. Per the germline V gene, CDR1 is KGHSH and CDR2 is LQKENI. V gave up 3 bases and J gave up 8 bases; unmatched junction bases: 6. The CDR3 length is 14 residues.

This clonotype was picked up a small number of times. This chain links TRBV6-1 with TRBJ1-5; D remains unclear. The CDR3 is 13 amino acids. Germline-derived CDR1 and CDR2 are MNHNS and SASEGT. V gave up 6 bases and J gave up 2 bases, with 8 bases separating them. The CDR3 sequence is CASRPGGNQPQHF. The CDR3, as DNA: TGTGCCAGCAGGCCCGGGGGCAATCAGCCCCAGCATTTT.

A few counts support this clonotype. This chain uses TRBV5-1 with TRBJ2-2, with D perhaps TRBD2 (5 bases). Germline CDR1 is SGHRS and CDR2 is YFSETQ. Trimming took 0 bases from V and 0 from J, leaving 6 bases between them. The CDR3 covers 15 residues. This CDR3 reads CASSLGLPNTGELFF. In DNA form, the CDR3 reads TGCGCCAGCAGCTTGGGACTACCGAACACCGGGGAGCTGTTTTTT. Full variable domain (outside the CDR3, taken from reference TRBV5-1 and TRBJ2-2): KAGVTQTPRYLIKTRGQQVTLSCSPISGHRSVSWYQQTPGQGLQFLFEYFSETQRNKGNFPGRFSGRQFSNSRSEMNVSTLELGDSALYLCASSLGLPNTGELFFGEGSRLTVL.

At least ten counts were recorded for this clonotype. J is TRBJ2-1 and V is TRBV4-3, with D maybe TRBD1 (6 bases). V was cut by 0 bases and J by 0 bases, with 15 bases left in between. The CDR3 runs 18 residues. The V gene's germline CDR1 is LGHNA and CDR2 YSLEER. The CDR3 sequence is CASSQDVAGEISYNEQFF. DNA for the CDR3: TGCGCCAGCAGCCAAGATGTGGCAGGGGAAATCTCCTACAATGAGCAGTTCTTC.

V and J are TRBV14 and TRBJ2-1; 8 nucleotides line up with TRBD2. Germline lookup yields CDR1 SGHDN and CDR2 FVKESK. This CDR3 region has 19 residues. J was trimmed by 1 base and V by 3 bases; bases with no gene match: 14. The CDR3 DNA is TGTGCCAGCAGCCATCAGGGACTAGAAAAATGGAGTTCCTACAATGAGCAGTTCTTC. Translating it yields CASSHQGLEKWSSYNEQFF.

This clonotype was seen many times. The CDR3 region has the DNA TGTGCCAGCAGCCTGGGGACAGGGTACTATGGCTACACCTTC. Translating gives CASSLGTGYYGYTF. This rearrangement joins TRBV7-2 to TRBJ1-2, with 9 bases that match TRBD1. Losses at the gene ends were 5 bases for V and 3 bases for J; bases not matched to a gene: 4. The CDR3 is 14 residues long. The germline V gene encodes CDR1 SGHTA and CDR2 FQGNSA.

CDR3 nucleotide sequence: TGTGCCAGCAGCTTAGTTCCGGGACAGGGGGGCTACGAGCAGTACGTC. Amino acids: CASSLVPGQGGYEQYV. The gene calls are TRBV5-5 and TRBJ2-7; 11 bases line up with TRBD1. The germline CDR1 and CDR2 sequences are SGHKS and YYEKEE (reference sequence). Losses at the gene ends were 2 bases for V and 3 bases for J; bases not matched to a gene: 7. This CDR3 contains 16 residues.

This clonotype came up a few times. The chain has TRBV10-3 and TRBJ2-1; 7 bases map to TRBD2. Unmatched junction bases numbered 10, after V lost 2 bases and J lost 3 bases. Germline lookup yields CDR1 ENHRY and CDR2 SYGVKD. The CDR3 loop spans 17 amino acids. The CDR3 region is CAISEDEGRGSYNEQFF. The CDR3 DNA sequence: TGTGCCATCAGTGAGGATGAGGGGCGGGGGAGCTACAATGAGCAGTTCTTC.

This clonotype was counted between two and nine times. The chain combines TRBV19 with TRBJ1-6; TRBD1 might be the D (6 bases). V was trimmed by 5 bases and J by 10 bases, leaving 12 bases between them. CDR3 length equals 13 residues. Germline V gene data show CDR1 as LNHDA and CDR2 as SQIVND (reference sequence). CDR3 protein: CASSATGESPLHF. The CDR3 bases are TGTGCCAGTAGTGCGACAGGAGAGTCACCCCTCCACTTT.